The entry below describes one T cell receptor (beta chain). Its antigen remains unidentified. The sample is drawn from a study of T cell responses to AZD1222 COVID-19 vaccine. Overall study findings and caveats: White British donors predominated, females outnumbered males, and clonal diversity was possibly underestimated. AZD1222 recipients seropositive at baseline numbered only six or seven. Spike-wide coverage was observed for vaccine-associated CD4 TCRs, with dominant responses at 160-218 and 743-854.

The germline V gene encodes CDR1 SGDLS and CDR2 YYNGEE. CDR3 length: 12 amino acids. V lost 1 base and J 6 bases, leaving 4 bases between the germline ends. Whether given at about 4 or about 12 weeks, second doses were pooled. The repertoire was sequenced with immunoSEQ multiplex PCR; TCRdb's copy has only in-frame clones and lacks some. The top ten hold 37% of the sample, which has fewer than 50,000 clones, less than 95% seen once. This material consisted of peripheral blood, taken 28 days after the second AZD1222 dose. The receptor was isolated from an adult who received the AZD1222 COVID-19 vaccine. The V gene is TRBV9, the J gene TRBJ2-2; D unresolved. Written as DNA, the CDR3 is TGTGCCAGCAGCGTAATGGCCGGGGAGCTGTTTTTT. Its protein product is CASSVMAGELFF.